This TCR beta chain was captured by sequencing in a study of graft-versus-host responses after intestinal transplantation. Concerning this clone: As yet, its antigen is unknown.

Per germline, CDR1 MNHNS and CDR2 SASEGT. This CDR3 region has 15 residues. The V gene end was trimmed by 0 bases and the J gene end by 6 bases; junction bases not matched to a gene: 8. Profiled with immunoSEQ multiplex PCR; TCRdb holds only in-frame clones, not every one. The profile covers approximately 88,000 clones, with 90% appearing a single time and around 0.1% taken by the ten largest. The rearrangement uses TRBV6-1 and TRBJ2-7; TRBD1 agrees at 7 bases. This receptor was identified in a human donor who received an intestinal transplant. The source material was unstimulated CD4+ T cells sorted from spleen or lymph node cells, sampled before intestinal transplant. CDR3: CASSEAQGVQFEQYF. The CDR3 nucleotides are TGTGCCAGCAGTGAAGCGCAGGGGGTCCAATTCGAGCAGTACTTC.